One and the same sample provided the 24 T cell receptor beta chains below, sequenced in a study of read filtering for tumor transcriptome and immune sequencing. Molecular barcoded adaptors covering alpha/delta and beta/gamma chains were used on 400 ng RNA. TCRdb independently ran MiXCR on the reads; one entry per CDR3 protein. The table records about 62,000 distinct CDR3 sequences, around a fifth of them present only once. The sequenced sample consisted of a population of CD138-negative cells sorted from bone marrow. The source is a donor at least 40 years old with multiple myeloma.

This clonotype was picked up many times. The chain carries TRBV7-9 and TRBJ1-1, with unresolved D. Trimming left V 5 bases short and J 4 bases short, with 8 bases between. The CDR3 covers 12 residues. Germline loops: CDR1 SEHNR, CDR2 FQNEAQ (reference sequence). DNA for the CDR3: TGTGCCAGCAGCCCATTTGGCACTGAAGCTTTCTTT. Translating it yields CASSPFGTEAFF.

For this clonotype: Being one base from a much bigger clone, this may be a read error. It is unclear where the CDR3 begins or ends on the DNA, so no DNA is shown, and the CDR3 is as TCRdb lists it. This rearrangement joins TRBV9 to TRBJ2-1; TRBD2, the table's D call, was not compared with the DNA. Germline V gene data show CDR1 as SGDLS and CDR2 as YYNGEE. The CDR3 length is 15 residues, termini included. The CDR3 sequence is CACSAGLTAHNEQFF.

The chain is built from TRBV20-1 and TRBJ2-3; D might be TRBD1 or TRBD2, each matching 5 bases. Germline V lookup: CDR1 DFQATT, CDR2 SNEGSKA (reference sequence). The CDR3 covers 14 residues. Trimming left V 1 base short and J 1 base short, with 9 bases between. The CDR3 region is CSARGDAGTDTQYF. The CDR3 bases are TGCAGTGCTAGAGGGGACGCGGGCACAGATACGCAGTATTTT.

Within the sample, this clonotype is medium-sized (0.01 to 0.1%). The junction departs from the called germline gene at one end, perhaps through a read error. This chain links TRBV23-1 with TRBJ2-1; 9 bases are shared with TRBD2. TRBV23-1 is an open reading frame, and its role is uncertain. This CDR3 is built from 15 residues. The CDR3, as DNA: TGTGCCAGCAGCCAAGGAGCGGGGGGATACAATGAGCAGTTCTTC. This codes for CASSQGAGGYNEQFF.

The sample holds many counts of this clonotype. The rearrangement links TRBV7-2 to TRBJ2-7; D is uncertain. V dropped 0 bases and J dropped 2 bases, with 5 bases sitting between them. CDR3 length equals 13 residues. CDR1 and CDR2 from the germline V gene are SGHTA and FQGNSA. The CDR3 is CASSLAEAYEQYF. In DNA form, the CDR3 reads TGTGCCAGCAGCTTAGCCGAAGCCTACGAGCAGTACTTC. Full variable domain (outside the CDR3, taken from reference TRBV7-2 and TRBJ2-7): GAGVSQSPSNKVTEKGKDVELRCDPISGHTALYWYRQSLGQGLEFLIYFQGNSAPDKSGLPSDRFSAERTGGSVSTLTIQRTQQEDSAVYLCASSLAEAYEQYFGPGTRLTVT.

With regard to this clonotype: This clone may be a read error of a much larger clone one base away. The chain couples TRBV12-3 or TRBV12-4 to TRBJ2-3, with a weak D call TRBD1 (6 bases). The closer fit of TRBJ1-5 to the DNA end suggests the J call may be wrong. The CDR3 sequence is 13 residues long. CDR3 DNA: TGTGCCAGCAGTTCCCTCACGGGGGGCCCGCAGCATTTT. Amino acids: CASSSLTGGPQHF.

The V and J genes are TRBV6-1 and TRBJ2-1; D remains unclear. The V end was cut by 8 bases, the J end by 1 base, with 15 bases between. This CDR3 is built from 15 residues. The germline gives CDR1 MNHNS, CDR2 SASEGT. The CDR3 DNA sequence: TGTGCCAGCCGAACATTCTCACTTTCCTACAATGAGCAGTTCTTC. As protein: CASRTFSLSYNEQFF.

This clonotype appeared many times. Here the CDR3 reads CASGALGHQSNQPQHF. Written as DNA, the CDR3 is TGTGCCAGCGGAGCGTTGGGACACCAGAGCAATCAGCCCCAGCATTTT. The chain employs TRBV2 and TRBJ1-5, with a weak D call TRBD1 (6 bases). This CDR3 region has 16 residues. V dropped 8 bases and J dropped 1 base, with 18 bases sitting between them. Germline CDR1 reads SNHLY; CDR2 reads FYNNEI.

A note on this clonotype: Given a much more abundant clone one base away, this may be a read error. For the CDR3, the DNA is TGTGCCAGCAGCCAAGATGCACTGACCCAGTACTTC. Protein sequence: CASSQDALTQYF. The chain has TRBV3-1 and TRBJ2-5; D is unresolved. Trimming shortened V by 0 bases and J by 7 bases, and 6 bases separated the two germline ends. Germline-derived CDR1 and CDR2 are LGHDT and YNNKEL (reference sequence). The CDR3 spans 12 residues.

This clonotype is medium-sized by share. This chain connects TRBV11-3 to TRBJ2-1; 8 bases agree with TRBD2. Per the germline V gene, CDR1 is SGHNT and CDR2 is YENEEA. The CDR3 has 13 residues. Germline trimming cut 7 bases from V and 4 bases from J; bases unmatched to any gene: 3. CDR3 nucleotides: TGTGCCAGCATGCAGCGGGGGTACAATGAGCAGTTCTTC. Amino acid sequence: CASMQRGYNEQFF. The entire variable domain, with the rest obtained from reference TRBV11-3 and TRBJ2-1, is as follows: EAGVVQSPRYKIIEKKQPVAFWCNPISGHNTLYWYLQNLGQGPELLIRYENEEAVDDSQLPKDRFSAERLKGVDSTLKIQPAELGDSAVYLCASMQRGYNEQFFGPGTRLTVL.

Ten or more counts support this clonotype. The chain recombines TRBV7-2 with TRBJ2-1; D gene unclear. Trimming pared 3 bases from V and 6 bases from J, leaving 12 bases between. The CDR3 sequence is 14 residues long. From germline, CDR1 is SGHTA and CDR2 FQGNSA. For the CDR3, the DNA is TGTGCCAGCAGCTTGTTACGACTCGCCAATGAGCAGTTCTTC. Encoded protein: CASSLLRLANEQFF. The full variable domain, with the rest looked up from reference TRBV7-2 and TRBJ2-1, is GAGVSQSPSNKVTEKGKDVELRCDPISGHTALYWYRQSLGQGLEFLIYFQGNSAPDKSGLPSDRFSAERTGGSVSTLTIQRTQQEDSAVYLCASSLLRLANEQFFGPGTRLTVL.

This clonotype occurred a few times. This chain connects TRBV7-6 to TRBJ1-3; unclear D gene. CDR1 is SGHVS and CDR2 is FNYEAQ in the germline V gene. V was trimmed by 1 base and J by 3 bases, leaving 7 bases between them. The CDR3 runs to 14 residues. Here the CDR3 DNA reads TGTGCCAGCAGCTTAGAAGGCTATGGAAACACCATATATTTT. It is translated as CASSLEGYGNTIYF.

This clonotype was seen many times. V usage is TRBV19 and J usage is TRBJ1-5; D unclear. The CDR3 runs to 15 residues. Trimming took 3 bases from V and 4 from J, leaving 13 bases between them. Germline V gene data show CDR1 as LNHDA and CDR2 as SQIVND (reference sequence). CDR3 coding DNA: TGTGCCAGTAGTATGAATTCCGTGAGGAATCAGCCCCAGCATTTT. Translated, it gives CASSMNSVRNQPQHF.

In this sample, this clonotype turned up many times. The chain employs TRBV7-2 and TRBJ1-6; no definite D call. Germline-derived CDR1 and CDR2 are SGHTA and FQGNSA. V was shortened by 3 bases and J by 0 bases, with 9 bases between the two germline ends. The CDR3 covers 16 residues. The CDR3 DNA sequence: TGTGCCAGCAGCTTGGGCCGCAACTCCTATAATTCACCCCTCCACTTT. This codes for CASSLGRNSYNSPLHF.

This clonotype was recorded at least ten times. The gene calls are TRBV28 and TRBJ2-1; TRBD2 matches 8 bases. Looked up from germline, CDR1 is MDHEN and CDR2 is SYDVKM. The CDR3 runs to 15 residues. The ends lost 3 bases at V and 7 bases at J; junction bases unmatched: 8. CDR3 amino acids: CASSFYGRAKNEQFF. The CDR3 DNA is TGTGCCAGCAGTTTTTACGGGAGGGCCAAAAATGAGCAGTTCTTC.

The chain recombines TRBV5-6 with TRBJ2-2, with 8 bases aligning to TRBD1. The CDR3 has 15 amino acids. V dropped 4 bases and J dropped 2; count of bases not matched to a gene: 4. Germline CDR1 and CDR2: SGHDT and YYEEEE. The CDR3 spells CASSDDRGNTGELFF. The CDR3 bases are TGTGCCAGCAGCGATGACAGGGGAAACACCGGGGAGCTGTTTTTT.

This clonotype was seen ten or more times. The chain combines TRBV7-9 with TRBJ2-7, with TRBD1 matching 9 bases. J gave up 3 bases and V 1 base, and 10 bases lay outside the gene matches. Germline CDR1 is SEHNR and CDR2 is FQNEAQ (reference sequence). This CDR3 region has 17 residues. Here the CDR3 reads CASSLEDPGQGDYEQYF. The CDR3 region has the DNA TGTGCCAGCAGCTTAGAGGACCCGGGACAGGGCGACTACGAGCAGTACTTC.

This clonotype was detected many times. The rearrangement joins TRBV2 to TRBJ2-1, with TRBD2 matching 7 bases. The germline CDR1 and CDR2 sequences are SNHLY and FYNNEI. Trimming took 7 bases from V and 3 from J; bases not matched to a gene: 9. The CDR3 sequence is 15 residues long. In DNA, the CDR3 is TGTGCCAGCACCGCCGGGACTACCAACTACAATGAGCAGTTCTTC. Encoded protein: CASTAGTTNYNEQFF.

In this sample, this clonotype turned up many times. The genes are TRBV2 and TRBJ2-3; D remains unclear. The CDR3 is 12 amino acids. V shed 4 bases and J shed 0 bases, with 2 bases lying between them. Germline CDR1 is SNHLY and CDR2 is FYNNEI. The CDR3 nucleotides read TGTGCCAGCAGTGTCAGCACAGATACGCAGTATTTT. It translates to CASSVSTDTQYF.

This clonotype occurred many times. V usage is TRBV29-1 and J usage is TRBJ1-6; D possibly corresponds to TRBD1 (5 bases). The germline V gene has CDR1 SQVTM and CDR2 ANQGSEA. V was clipped by 4 bases and J by 5 bases, with 12 bases between them. CDR3 length: 14 amino acids. CDR3: CSVATGDNNSPLHF. The CDR3 nucleotides read TGCAGCGTTGCAACAGGAGACAATAATTCACCCCTCCACTTT.

This clonotype came up many times. This chain connects TRBV7-3 to TRBJ2-2; D not resolved. The CDR3 spans 12 residues. The V gene's germline CDR1 is SGHTA and CDR2 FQGTGA. Trimming cost V 5 bases and J 2 bases, with 3 bases left between them. CDR3: CASSTNTGELFF. In DNA, the CDR3 is TGTGCCAGCAGCACAAACACCGGGGAGCTGTTTTTT.

This clonotype appeared many times. The chain recombines TRBV11-2 with TRBJ2-2; no firm D call. Deletions cut 5 bases from V and 4 bases from J, with 8 bases between. The CDR3 covers 13 residues. CDR1 is SGHAT, CDR2 FQNNGV, per germline. In DNA form, the CDR3 reads TGTGCCAGCAGCCTAGTAAGCACCGGGGAGCTGTTTTTT. Protein product: CASSLVSTGELFF.

This clonotype was counted ten times or more. The chain is built from TRBV12-3 or TRBV12-4 and TRBJ2-5; no clear D. The CDR3 runs 13 residues. V lost 1 base and J 1 base, leaving 4 bases between the germline ends. The CDR3, as DNA: TGTGCCAGCAGTTTAGTAGTCCAAGAGACCCAGTACTTC. As protein: CASSLVVQETQYF.

This clonotype was found many times. The chain employs TRBV10-3 and TRBJ2-3, with D possibly being TRBD2 (6 bases). CDR1 and CDR2 (germline): ENHRY, SYGVKD. The CDR3 runs 14 residues. Trimming pared 6 bases from V and 4 bases from J, leaving 14 bases between. CDR3 in DNA: TGTGCCATCAGACCCACAGCTAGCGCAGATACGCAGTATTTT. Its translation: CAIRPTASADTQYF.